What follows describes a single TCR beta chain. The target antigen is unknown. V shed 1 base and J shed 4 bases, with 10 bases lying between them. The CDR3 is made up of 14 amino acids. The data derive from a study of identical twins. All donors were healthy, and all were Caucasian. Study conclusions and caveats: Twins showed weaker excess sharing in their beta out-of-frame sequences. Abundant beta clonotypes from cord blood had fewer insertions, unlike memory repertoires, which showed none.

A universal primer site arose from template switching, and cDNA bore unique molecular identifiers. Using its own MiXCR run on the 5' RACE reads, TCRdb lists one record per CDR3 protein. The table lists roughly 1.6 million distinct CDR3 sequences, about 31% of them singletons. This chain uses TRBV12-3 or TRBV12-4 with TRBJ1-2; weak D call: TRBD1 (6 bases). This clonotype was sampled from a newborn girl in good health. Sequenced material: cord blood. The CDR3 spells CASSLGGGLYGYTF. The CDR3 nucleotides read TGTGCCAGCAGTTTAGGGGGGGGCCTCTATGGCTACACCTTC.